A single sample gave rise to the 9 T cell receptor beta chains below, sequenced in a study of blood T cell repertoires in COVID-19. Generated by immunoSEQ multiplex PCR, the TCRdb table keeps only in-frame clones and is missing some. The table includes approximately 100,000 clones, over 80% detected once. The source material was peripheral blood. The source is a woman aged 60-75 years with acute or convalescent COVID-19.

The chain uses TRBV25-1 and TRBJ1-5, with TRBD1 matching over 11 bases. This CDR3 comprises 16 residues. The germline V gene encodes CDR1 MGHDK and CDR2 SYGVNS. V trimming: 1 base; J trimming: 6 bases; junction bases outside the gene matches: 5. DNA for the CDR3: TGTGCCAGCAGTGAATCCGGGACAGGGGGAATTCAGCCCCAGCATTTT. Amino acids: CASSESGTGGIQPQHF.

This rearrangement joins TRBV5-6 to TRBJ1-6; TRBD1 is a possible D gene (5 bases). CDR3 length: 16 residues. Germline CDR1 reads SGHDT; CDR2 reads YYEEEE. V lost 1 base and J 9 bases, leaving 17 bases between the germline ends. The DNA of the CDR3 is TGTGCCAGCAGCTTGCGGGGGATGCAGGTTGCTTCACCCCTCCACTTT. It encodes CASSLRGMQVASPLHF.

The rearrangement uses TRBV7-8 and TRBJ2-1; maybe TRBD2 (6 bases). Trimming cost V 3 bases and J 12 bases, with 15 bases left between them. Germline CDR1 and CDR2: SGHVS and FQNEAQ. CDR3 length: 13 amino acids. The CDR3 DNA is TGTGCCAGCAGCTTCGGGAGAACAATGACGCAGTTCTTC. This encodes CASSFGRTMTQFF. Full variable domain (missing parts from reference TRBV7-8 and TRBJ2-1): GAGVSQSPRYKVAKRGQDVALRCDPISGHVSLFWYQQALGQGPEFLTYFQNEAQLDKSGLPSDRFFAERPEGSVSTLKIQRTQQEDSAVYLCASSFGRTMTQFFGPGTRLTVL.

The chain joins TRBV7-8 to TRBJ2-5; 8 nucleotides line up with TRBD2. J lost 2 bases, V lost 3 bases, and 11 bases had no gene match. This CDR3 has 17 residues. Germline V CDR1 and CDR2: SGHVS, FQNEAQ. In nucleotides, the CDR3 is TGTGCCAGCAGCTTGGGGTCCGGGCTAGCGGGTCAAGAGACCCAGTACTTC. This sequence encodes CASSLGSGLAGQETQYF.

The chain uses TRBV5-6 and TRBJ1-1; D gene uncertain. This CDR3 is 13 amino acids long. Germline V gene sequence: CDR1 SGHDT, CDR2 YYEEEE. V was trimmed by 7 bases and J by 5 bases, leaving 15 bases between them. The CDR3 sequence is CASLRGEETEAFF. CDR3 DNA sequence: TGTGCCAGCCTCCGGGGAGAAGAGACTGAAGCTTTCTTT.

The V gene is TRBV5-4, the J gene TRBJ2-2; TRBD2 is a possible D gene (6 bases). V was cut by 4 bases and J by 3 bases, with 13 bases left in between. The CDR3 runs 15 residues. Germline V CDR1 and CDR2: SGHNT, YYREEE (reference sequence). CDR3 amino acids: CASSPRLDDTGELFF. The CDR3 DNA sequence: TGTGCCAGCAGCCCAAGACTAGATGACACCGGGGAGCTGTTTTTT.

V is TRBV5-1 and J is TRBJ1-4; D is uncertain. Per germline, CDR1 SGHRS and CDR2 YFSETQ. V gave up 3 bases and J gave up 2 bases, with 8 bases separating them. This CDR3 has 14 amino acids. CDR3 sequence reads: CASSYGGTNEKLFF. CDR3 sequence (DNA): TGCGCCAGCAGCTACGGAGGCACTAATGAAAAACTGTTTTTT.

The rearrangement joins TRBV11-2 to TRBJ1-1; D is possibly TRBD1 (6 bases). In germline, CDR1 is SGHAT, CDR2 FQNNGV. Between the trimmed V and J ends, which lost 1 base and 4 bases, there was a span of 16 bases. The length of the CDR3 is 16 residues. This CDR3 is CASSLGLRDTRTEAFF. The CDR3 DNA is TGTGCCAGCAGCTTAGGCCTCCGGGACACCCGCACTGAAGCTTTCTTT.

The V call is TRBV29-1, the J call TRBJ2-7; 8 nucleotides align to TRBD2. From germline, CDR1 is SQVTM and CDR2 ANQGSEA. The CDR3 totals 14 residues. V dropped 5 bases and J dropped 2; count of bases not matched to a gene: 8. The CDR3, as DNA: TGCAGCGTTCAACCCCCGGGACTAGCCTACGAGCAGTACTTC. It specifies CSVQPPGLAYEQYF.